This is a list of T cell receptor beta chains from one sample in a study of T cells after yellow fever vaccination. TCRdb recomputed calls from the 5' RACE reads with MiXCR, one row per CDR3 protein. The sample consists of about 340,000 distinct CDR3 sequences, around 4.1% of them appearing once. This sample comprised PBMCs, obtained 5 days after the yellow fever booster vaccination. The receptors derive from a man aged 18 to 29 who received the YFV17D yellow fever vaccine. The conserved cysteine and the conserved F or W are not part of the CDR3 here.

j_call: TRBJ1-5; v_call: TRBV5-8; cdr3_aa: ASSRGANQPQH
j_call: TRBJ2-5; v_call: TRBV18; cdr3_aa: ASSQRTGETQY
j_call: TRBJ2-7; v_call: TRBV5-1; cdr3_aa: ASSPAPASDEQY
j_call: TRBJ1-1; v_call: TRBV19; cdr3_aa: ASSRGGSVTEAF
j_call: TRBJ2-5; v_call: TRBV24-1; cdr3_aa: ATSARGGETQY
j_call: TRBJ1-1; v_call: TRBV9; cdr3_aa: ASSAGGETEAF
j_call: TRBJ1-2; v_call: TRBV12-3/TRBV12-4; cdr3_aa: ASSFRDRGDYT
j_call: TRBJ2-7; v_call: TRBV4-2; cdr3_aa: ASSQELRDYEQY
j_call: TRBJ2-1; v_call: TRBV6-5; cdr3_aa: ASSIPGREQF
j_call: TRBJ2-1; v_call: TRBV2; cdr3_aa: ASSVGWERGEQF
j_call: TRBJ2-7; v_call: TRBV25-1; cdr3_aa: ASSEARGGGYEQY
j_call: TRBJ1-4; v_call: TRBV11-2; cdr3_aa: ASSLQGMSEKLF
j_call: TRBJ2-5; v_call: TRBV12-5; cdr3_aa: ASGLGRETQY
j_call: TRBJ2-1; v_call: TRBV29-1; cdr3_aa: SVGRGGNEQF
j_call: TRBJ2-6; v_call: TRBV5-5; cdr3_aa: ASSLGTGNSYVLT
j_call: TRBJ1-4; v_call: TRBV25-1; cdr3_aa: ASSTGTAWGGKLF
j_call: TRBJ2-1; v_call: TRBV28; cdr3_aa: ASSPPRDSHNNEQF
j_call: TRBJ2-3; v_call: TRBV20-1; cdr3_aa: SARSPARHLDTQY
j_call: TRBJ1-2; v_call: TRBV3-1; cdr3_aa: ASSQDGGGYT
j_call: TRBJ2-1; v_call: TRBV4-1; cdr3_aa: ASSHPDIGSYNEQF
j_call: TRBJ2-1; v_call: TRBV5-1; cdr3_aa: ASSLEVTGTSGVNEQF
j_call: TRBJ1-1; v_call: TRBV7-9; cdr3_aa: ASSTGDRVSGEAF
j_call: TRBJ1-1; v_call: TRBV2; cdr3_aa: ASSRTGVFTEAF
j_call: TRBJ1-4; v_call: TRBV5-1; cdr3_aa: ASRLGRRPLNEKLF
j_call: TRBJ2-7; v_call: TRBV10-3; cdr3_aa: AIRGGIEQY
j_call: TRBJ2-6; v_call: TRBV5-1; cdr3_aa: ASSLEGFGANVLT
j_call: TRBJ2-1; v_call: TRBV24-1; cdr3_aa: ATSDDRGSSYNEQF
j_call: TRBJ2-5; v_call: TRBV7-2; cdr3_aa: ASSQWSSIETQY
j_call: TRBJ1-2; v_call: TRBV4-3; cdr3_aa: ASSQETWGGYT
j_call: TRBJ2-1; v_call: TRBV6-6; cdr3_aa: ASSYPRSGKSYNEQF
j_call: TRBJ2-3; v_call: TRBV20-1; cdr3_aa: SASFPSTEDTQY
j_call: TRBJ2-2; v_call: TRBV2; cdr3_aa: ASSEASPGELF
j_call: TRBJ2-1; v_call: TRBV7-3; cdr3_aa: ASSQTTGQGLNEQF
j_call: TRBJ1-2; v_call: TRBV5-4; cdr3_aa: ASSKEQGFYGYT
j_call: TRBJ1-1; v_call: TRBV4-3; cdr3_aa: ASSPAGGSRTEAF
j_call: TRBJ2-1; v_call: TRBV16; cdr3_aa: ASSQSLVLYNEQF
j_call: TRBJ2-7; v_call: TRBV7-3; cdr3_aa: ASSSFPGGAYEQY
j_call: TRBJ1-5; v_call: TRBV12-3/TRBV12-4; cdr3_aa: ASSITGETQH
j_call: TRBJ2-1; v_call: TRBV11-1; cdr3_aa: ASSLVLAGDEQF
j_call: TRBJ2-5; v_call: TRBV5-8; cdr3_aa: ASSPGPGTQY
j_call: TRBJ1-6; v_call: TRBV7-9; cdr3_aa: ASSRERDGNSPLH
j_call: TRBJ1-5; v_call: TRBV24-1; cdr3_aa: ATSDGSSNQPQH
j_call: TRBJ2-7; v_call: TRBV29-1; cdr3_aa: SVGSEYEQY
j_call: TRBJ1-1; v_call: TRBV7-2; cdr3_aa: ASSLVPTMNTEAF
j_call: TRBJ2-5; v_call: TRBV27; cdr3_aa: ASSLSYSWVRETQY
j_call: TRBJ2-1; v_call: TRBV20-1; cdr3_aa: SQAPSGDNEQF
j_call: TRBJ1-5; v_call: TRBV7-8; cdr3_aa: ASSTGGGGIQPQH
j_call: TRBJ1-4; v_call: TRBV6-5; cdr3_aa: ASSYSDRGRVRKLF
j_call: TRBJ1-1; v_call: TRBV10-3; cdr3_aa: AITGVNTEAF
j_call: TRBJ2-1; v_call: TRBV9; cdr3_aa: ASSVGATSYNEQF
j_call: TRBJ2-1; v_call: TRBV7-6; cdr3_aa: ASSLEPGPDEQF
j_call: TRBJ1-5; v_call: TRBV27; cdr3_aa: ASSLRYRGDQPQH
j_call: TRBJ2-7; v_call: TRBV14; cdr3_aa: ASSQSSGVQY
j_call: TRBJ2-7; v_call: TRBV12-3/TRBV12-4; cdr3_aa: ASKSRGSSYEQY
j_call: TRBJ1-2; v_call: TRBV20-1; cdr3_aa: SANYGDGDGYT